This TCR beta chain was obtained from a study of cytomegalovirus exposure and HLA in healthy donors. With 60 Vbeta and 13 Jbeta primers, the PCR was carried out. Profiling relied on immunoSEQ multiplex PCR, and the TCRdb table lists in-frame clones only, not all of them. Among roughly 68,000 clones, approximately 70% were seen once, and the ten largest hold roughly 21%. About this clone itself: As yet, its antigen is unknown.

Study-wide results and limits: Later on, analysis showed that most CMV-associated TCR beta chains appeared to be HLA-restricted. There were a few CMV-associated chains whose specificity for CMV antigens was confirmed in vitro.

The CDR3 extends over 11 amino acids. V lost 9 bases to trimming and J lost 7 bases, with 12 bases between them. The germline CDR1 and CDR2 sequences are MDHEN and SYDVKM. The sample was PBMCs. The chain joins TRBV28 to TRBJ1-1; D is undetermined. The TCR comes from a man in his forties in good health and CMV-seropositive. CDR3 residues: CASKAGVEAFF. The DNA of the CDR3 is TGTGCCAGTAAAGCTGGAGTTGAAGCTTTCTTT.